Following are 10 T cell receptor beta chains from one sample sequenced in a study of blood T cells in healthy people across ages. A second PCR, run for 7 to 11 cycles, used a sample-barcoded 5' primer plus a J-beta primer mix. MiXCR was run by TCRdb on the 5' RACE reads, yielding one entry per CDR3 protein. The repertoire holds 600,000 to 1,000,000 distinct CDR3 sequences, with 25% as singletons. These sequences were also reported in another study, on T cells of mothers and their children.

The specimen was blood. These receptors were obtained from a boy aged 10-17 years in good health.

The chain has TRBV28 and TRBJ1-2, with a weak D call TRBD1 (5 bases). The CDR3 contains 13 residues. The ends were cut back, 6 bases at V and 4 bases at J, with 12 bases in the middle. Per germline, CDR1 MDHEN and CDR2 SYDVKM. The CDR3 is CASSPWGGYGYTF. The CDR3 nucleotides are TGTGCCAGCAGCCCCTGGGGCGGCTATGGCTACACCTTC.

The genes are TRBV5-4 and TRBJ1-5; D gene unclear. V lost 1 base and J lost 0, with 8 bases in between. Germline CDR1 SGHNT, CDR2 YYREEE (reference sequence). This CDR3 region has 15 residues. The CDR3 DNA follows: TGTGCCAGCAGCTTGCGGCACTATAGCAATCAGCCCCAGCATTTT. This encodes CASSLRHYSNQPQHF.

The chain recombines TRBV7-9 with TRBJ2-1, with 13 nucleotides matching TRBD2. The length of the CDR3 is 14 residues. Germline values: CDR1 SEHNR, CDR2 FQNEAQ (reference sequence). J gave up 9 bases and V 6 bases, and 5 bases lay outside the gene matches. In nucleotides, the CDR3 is TGTGCCAGCAGGGGACTAGCGGGGCCCGGTGAGCAGTTCTTC. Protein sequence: CASRGLAGPGEQFF.

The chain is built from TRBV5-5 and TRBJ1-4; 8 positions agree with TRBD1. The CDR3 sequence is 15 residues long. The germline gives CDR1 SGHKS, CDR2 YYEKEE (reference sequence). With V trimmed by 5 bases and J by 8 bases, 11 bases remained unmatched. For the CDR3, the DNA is TGTGCCAGCAGGGTGCAGGGGGCGATTAACGAAAAACTGTTTTTT. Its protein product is CASRVQGAINEKLFF.

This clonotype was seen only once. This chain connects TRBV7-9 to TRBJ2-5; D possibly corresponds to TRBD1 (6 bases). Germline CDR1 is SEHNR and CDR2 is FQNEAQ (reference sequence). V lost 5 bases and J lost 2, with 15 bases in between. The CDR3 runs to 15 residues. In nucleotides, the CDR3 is TGTGCCAGCAGCCCCACAGGGTCGCGACAAGAGACCCAGTACTTC. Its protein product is CASSPTGSRQETQYF. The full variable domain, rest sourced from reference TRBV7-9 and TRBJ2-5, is DTGVSQNPRHKITKRGQNVTFRCDPISEHNRLYWYRQTLGQGPEFLTYFQNEAQLEKSRLLSDRFSAERPKGSFSTLEIQRTEQGDSAMYLCASSPTGSRQETQYFGPGTRLLVL.

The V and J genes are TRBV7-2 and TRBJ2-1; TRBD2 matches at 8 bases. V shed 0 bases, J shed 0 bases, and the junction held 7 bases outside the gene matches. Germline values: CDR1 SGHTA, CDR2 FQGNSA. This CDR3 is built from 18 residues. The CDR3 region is CASSLASFTSGSYNEQFF. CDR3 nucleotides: TGTGCCAGCAGCTTAGCGTCCTTTACTAGCGGCTCCTACAATGAGCAGTTCTTC.

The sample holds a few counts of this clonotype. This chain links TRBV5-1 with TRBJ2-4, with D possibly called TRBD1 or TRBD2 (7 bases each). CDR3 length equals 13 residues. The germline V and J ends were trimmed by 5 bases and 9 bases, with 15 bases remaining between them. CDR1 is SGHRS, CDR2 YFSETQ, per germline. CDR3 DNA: TGCGCCAGCAGAGGGGGCCGCGGGAGCATTCAGTACTTC. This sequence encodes CASRGGRGSIQYF.

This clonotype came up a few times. The CDR3 spells CASSLFRGRDGYTF. CDR3 coding DNA: TGTGCCAGCAGTTTATTCAGGGGGCGGGATGGCTACACCTTC. The rearrangement uses TRBV12-3 or TRBV12-4 and TRBJ1-2; 8 bases agree with TRBD1. Trimming at V came to 2 bases and at J to 6 bases, leaving 5 bases not matched to a gene. This CDR3 has 14 amino acids.

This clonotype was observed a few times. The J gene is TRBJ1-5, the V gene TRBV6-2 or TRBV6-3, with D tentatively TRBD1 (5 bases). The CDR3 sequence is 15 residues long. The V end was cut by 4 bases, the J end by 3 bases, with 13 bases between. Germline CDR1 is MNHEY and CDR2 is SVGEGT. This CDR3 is CASSLVWGYNQPQHF. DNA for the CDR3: TGTGCCAGCAGTTTGGTGTGGGGCTACAATCAGCCCCAGCATTTT.

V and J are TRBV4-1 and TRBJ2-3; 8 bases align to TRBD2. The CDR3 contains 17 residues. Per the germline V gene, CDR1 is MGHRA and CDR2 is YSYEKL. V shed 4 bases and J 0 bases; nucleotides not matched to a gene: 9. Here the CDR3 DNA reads TGCGCCAGCAGCCTTTATGGGCGGGAGGAGAGCACAGATACGCAGTATTTT. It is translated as CASSLYGREESTDTQYF.